Below, one TCR beta chain is given with its context. Its specificity is unknown. Germline V lookup: CDR1 LGHNA, CDR2 YSLEER. The CDR3 totals 13 residues. V lost 9 bases and J lost 3; bases outside the gene matches: 5. The data were obtained in a study of cytomegalovirus exposure and HLA in healthy donors. Whole-study findings and limits: A highly shared variant cluster was judged a likely technical artifact.

This donor lacks a recorded CMV serostatus. 60 Vbeta and 13 Jbeta primers were used in PCR. Method: immunoSEQ multiplex PCR; TCRdb's copy keeps in-frame clones and lacks some. The sample includes fewer than 200,000 clones, roughly 76% seen only once; the top ten take about 2%. This chain joins TRBV4-3 and TRBJ2-3; 8 bases are shared with TRBD2. The material sequenced was PBMCs. The TCR comes from a human donor in good health. In DNA form, the CDR3 reads TGCGCCAGTCGGGGGGGGCGAACAGATACGCAGTATTTT. Amino acids: CASRGGRTDTQYF.